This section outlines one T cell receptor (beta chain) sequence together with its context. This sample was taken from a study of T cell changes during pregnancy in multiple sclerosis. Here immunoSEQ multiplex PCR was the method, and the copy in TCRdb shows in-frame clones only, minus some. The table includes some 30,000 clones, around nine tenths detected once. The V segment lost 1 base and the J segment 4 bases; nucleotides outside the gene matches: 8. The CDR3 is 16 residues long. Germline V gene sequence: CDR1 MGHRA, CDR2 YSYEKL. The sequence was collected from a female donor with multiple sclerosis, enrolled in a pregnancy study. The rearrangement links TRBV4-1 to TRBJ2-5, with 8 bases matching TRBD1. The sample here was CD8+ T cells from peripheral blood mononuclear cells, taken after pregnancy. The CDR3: CASSQAGGAGRETQYF. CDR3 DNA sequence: TGCGCCAGCAGCCAAGCAGGGGGCGCAGGTCGAGAGACCCAGTACTTC.